This T cell receptor (beta chain) was observed in a study of early T cells in non-severe SARS-CoV-2 infection (dated by TCRdb to the early 2020s). Regarding the research as a whole: Bulk RNA from unsorted whole blood was used for TCR sequencing, so alpha and beta chains could not be paired. Beyond this particular receptor, the publication reports: Matching against VDJdb was skewed toward anti-spike CD8 responses, likely underestimated virus-specific expansions, and missed private and CD4 specificities.

Sequences SQVTM (CDR1) and ANQGSEA (CDR2) are obtained from the germline V gene. The CDR3 runs 14 residues from the cysteine to the phenylalanine. Only CDR3 DNA remains: 42 bases, in frame from the first base. Trimming accounts for 7 bases at V and 3 bases at J, while the number of junction bases matched to no gene is 8. This clonotype was seen a few times. The clone's antigen remains unknown. Base quality data are lacking; no much larger clone is found one base away. A case-control design nested within a healthcare worker cohort in London, UK, was used, with weekly nasopharyngeal swab PCR tests and blood sampling performed. Healthcare workers were recruited between 23 and 31 March 2020, during the week of the UK lockdown, and were followed weekly for up to roughly 15 weeks. Library method: 5' RACE. The sequencer was a NextSeq 500. The TCR library protocol attached unique molecular identifiers to individual cDNA molecules to correct for sequencing error and PCR bias. Sequencing covered both TCR alpha and beta chains, and within each sample the abundances of alpha and beta sequences were tightly co-correlated. The study's own analysis went as follows. Decombinator V4 was used to annotate the V gene, J gene and CDR3 of the TCR sequences. Expanded TCRs were defined as changing significantly between any two time points under a Poisson model with p below 0.0001. Abundances of TCRs were expressed as counts per million after normalisation to the total number of TCRs sequenced in each sample. MAIT TCRs were defined by TRAV1-2 paired with TRAJ12, TRAJ20 or TRAJ33, and iNKT TCRs by TRAV10 paired with TRAJ18. VDJdb, accessed 1 November 2021, was searched for CMV, EBV and SARS-CoV-2 annotated TCRs, excluding TCRs annotated for multiple antigens. The public reads were run again by TCRdb, first through fastp at Q25 and then through MiXCR, and only productive beta chains were kept. Each CDR3 protein gets just one entry, which takes the most common genes and DNA from the rows behind it. TCRdb, not the original authors, processed these V and J calls. This sample gives about 42,000 distinct CDR3 sequences in total; approximately 6.9% of them show up just once. The top ten clones comprise roughly 4.8% of the sample.

Source material: whole blood. In this chain, TRBV29-1 is recombined with TRBJ1-2, with 10 bases matching TRBD1. This clonotype was sampled from an adult who was a healthcare worker with PCR-confirmed SARS-CoV-2 infection or an uninfected control (not recorded which). CDR3 sequence: CSARTGGGDYGYTF. Here is the DNA: TGCAGCGCAAGGACAGGGGGAGGTGACTATGGCTACACCTTC. The CDR3, completed at both ends by the reference TRBV29-1 and TRBJ1-2 genes, gives the full variable domain SAVISQKPSRDICQRGTSLTIQCQVDSQVTMMFWYRQQPGQSLTLIATANQGSEATYESGFVIDKFPISRPNLTFSTLTVSNMSPEDSSIYLCSARTGGGDYGYTFGSGTRLTVV.